This T cell receptor (beta chain) was sequenced in a study of T-cell memory formation after mild COVID-19. Study-wide points: Cross-reactive memory seemingly joined, as some responding clones were found in pre-infection memory.

This clonotype appeared a few times. The antigen remains undetermined. Unmatched junction bases numbered 4, after V lost 5 bases and J lost 4 bases. Germline assignment: CDR1 MDHEN and CDR2 SYDVKM. The CDR3 consists of 14 residues. TCRdb itself ran the 5' RACE reads through MiXCR, one entry per CDR3 protein. The sample contains roughly 260,000 distinct CDR3 sequences, about a sixth of which appear only once. The clonotype originates from a man between 18 and 29 years old who had mild COVID-19 (a few samples of this study predate the infection). Cell type and time point are not known. The chain employs TRBV28 and TRBJ1-5, with 8 bases lining up with TRBD1. The sample comprised PBMCs or a T cell subset sorted from them (not recorded which). This chain's CDR3 is CASSPRGRNQPQHF. CDR3 DNA sequence: TGTGCCAGCAGTCCCAGGGGGCGGAATCAGCCCCAGCATTTT.